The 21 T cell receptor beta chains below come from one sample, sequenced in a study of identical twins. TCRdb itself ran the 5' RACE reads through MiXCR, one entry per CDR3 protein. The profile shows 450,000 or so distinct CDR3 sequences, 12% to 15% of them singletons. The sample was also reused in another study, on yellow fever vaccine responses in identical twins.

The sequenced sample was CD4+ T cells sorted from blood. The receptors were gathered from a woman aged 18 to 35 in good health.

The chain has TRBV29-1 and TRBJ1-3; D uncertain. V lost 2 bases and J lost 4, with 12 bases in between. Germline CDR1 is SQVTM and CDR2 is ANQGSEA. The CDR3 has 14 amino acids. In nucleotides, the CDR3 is TGCAGCGTTGAACCCGGACGGATGGGAAACACCATATATTTT. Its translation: CSVEPGRMGNTIYF.

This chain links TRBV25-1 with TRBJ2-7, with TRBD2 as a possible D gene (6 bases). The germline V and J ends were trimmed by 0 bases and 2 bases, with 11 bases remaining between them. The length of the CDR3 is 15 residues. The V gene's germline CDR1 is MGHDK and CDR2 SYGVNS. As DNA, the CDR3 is TGTGCCAGCAGTGAATATGGAGGGAGCCCCTACGAGCAGTACTTC. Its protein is CASSEYGGSPYEQYF.

The CDR3 protein is CASSYAIMGGKSYEQYF. The CDR3 DNA reads as TGTGCCAGCAGTTACGCGATCATGGGAGGGAAGTCCTACGAGCAGTACTTC. V usage is TRBV6-5 and J usage is TRBJ2-7, with TRBD2 matching 7 bases. Trimming took 2 bases from V and 1 from J; bases not matched to a gene: 11. The CDR3 has 17 amino acids. The V gene's germline CDR1 is MNHEY and CDR2 SVGAGI.

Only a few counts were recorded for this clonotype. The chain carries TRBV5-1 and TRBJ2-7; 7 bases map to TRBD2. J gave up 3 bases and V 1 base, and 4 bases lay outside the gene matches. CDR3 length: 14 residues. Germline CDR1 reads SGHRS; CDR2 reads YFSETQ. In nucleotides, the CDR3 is TGCGCCAGCAGCTTGCAGACGGGGGGCTACGAGCAGTACTTC. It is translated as CASSLQTGGYEQYF.

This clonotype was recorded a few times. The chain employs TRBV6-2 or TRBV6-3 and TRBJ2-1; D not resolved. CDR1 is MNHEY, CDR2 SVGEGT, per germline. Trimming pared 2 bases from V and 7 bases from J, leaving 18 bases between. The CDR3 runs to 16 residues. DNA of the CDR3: TGTGCCAGCAGTTACCAGTATCAGGTGATTGGTAATGAGCAGTTCTTC. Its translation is CASSYQYQVIGNEQFF.

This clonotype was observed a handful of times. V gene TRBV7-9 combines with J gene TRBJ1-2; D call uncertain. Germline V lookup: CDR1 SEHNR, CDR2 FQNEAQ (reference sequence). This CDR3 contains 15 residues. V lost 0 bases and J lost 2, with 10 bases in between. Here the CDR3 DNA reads TGTGCCAGCAGCTTAGCGGGCCGGAAAAACTATGGCTACACCTTC. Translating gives CASSLAGRKNYGYTF.

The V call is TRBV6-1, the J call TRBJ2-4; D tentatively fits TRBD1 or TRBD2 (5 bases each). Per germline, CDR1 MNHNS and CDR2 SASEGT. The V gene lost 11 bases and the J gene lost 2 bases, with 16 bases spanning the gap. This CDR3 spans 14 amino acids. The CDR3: CAGGGGETKNIQYF. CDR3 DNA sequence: TGTGCCGGGGGTGGTGGTGAGACCAAAAACATTCAGTACTTC.

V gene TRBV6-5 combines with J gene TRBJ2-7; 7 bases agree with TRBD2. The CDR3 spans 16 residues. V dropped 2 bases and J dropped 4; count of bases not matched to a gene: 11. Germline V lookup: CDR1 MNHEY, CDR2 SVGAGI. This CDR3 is CASSYGVGLAEYEQYF. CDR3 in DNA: TGTGCCAGCAGTTACGGGGTAGGTCTAGCGGAATACGAGCAGTACTTC.

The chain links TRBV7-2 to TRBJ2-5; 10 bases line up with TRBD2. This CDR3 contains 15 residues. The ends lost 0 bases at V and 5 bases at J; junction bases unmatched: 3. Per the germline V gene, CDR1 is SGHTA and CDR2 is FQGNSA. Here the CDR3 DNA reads TGTGCCAGCAGCTTAGCGACTAGCGGGTGGGAGACCCAGTACTTC. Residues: CASSLATSGWETQYF.

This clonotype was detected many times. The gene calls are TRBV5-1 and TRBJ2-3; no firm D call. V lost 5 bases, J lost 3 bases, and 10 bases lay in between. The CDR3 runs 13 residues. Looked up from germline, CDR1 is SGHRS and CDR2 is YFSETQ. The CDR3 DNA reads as TGCGCCAGCAGTCTGGTCCTAACAGATACGCAGTATTTT. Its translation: CASSLVLTDTQYF.

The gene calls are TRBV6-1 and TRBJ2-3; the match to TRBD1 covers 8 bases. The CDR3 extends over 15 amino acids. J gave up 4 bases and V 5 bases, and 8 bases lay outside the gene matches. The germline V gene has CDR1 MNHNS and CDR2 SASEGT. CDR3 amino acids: CASSRTGKLSDTQYF. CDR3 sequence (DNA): TGTGCCAGCAGTCGGACAGGGAAGCTGTCAGATACGCAGTATTTT.

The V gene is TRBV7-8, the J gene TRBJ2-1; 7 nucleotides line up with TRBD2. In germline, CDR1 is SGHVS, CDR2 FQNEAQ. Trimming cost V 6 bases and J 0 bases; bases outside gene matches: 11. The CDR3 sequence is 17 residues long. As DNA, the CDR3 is TGTGCCAGCAGGACCCGGGGAGGCGGGAGCTCCTACAATGAGCAGTTCTTC. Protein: CASRTRGGGSSYNEQFF.

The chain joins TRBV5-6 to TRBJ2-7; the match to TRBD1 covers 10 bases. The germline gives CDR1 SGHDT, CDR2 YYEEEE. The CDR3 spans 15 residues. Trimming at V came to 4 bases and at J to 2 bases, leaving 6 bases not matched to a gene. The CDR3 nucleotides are TGTGCCAGCAGCAGCCTTGGGACAGGGGCCTACGAGCAGTACTTC. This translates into CASSSLGTGAYEQYF.

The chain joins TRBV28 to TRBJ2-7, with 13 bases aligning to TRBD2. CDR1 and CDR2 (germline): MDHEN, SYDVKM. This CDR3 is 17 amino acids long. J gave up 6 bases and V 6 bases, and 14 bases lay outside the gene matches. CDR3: CASSLNRLAGGGSEQYF. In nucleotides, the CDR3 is TGTGCCAGCAGCCTAAATCGACTAGCGGGAGGTGGGTCCGAGCAGTACTTC.

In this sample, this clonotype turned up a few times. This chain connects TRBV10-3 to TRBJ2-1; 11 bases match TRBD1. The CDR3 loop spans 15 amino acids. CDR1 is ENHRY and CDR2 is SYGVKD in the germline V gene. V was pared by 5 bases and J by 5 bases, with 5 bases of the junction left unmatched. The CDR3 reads CAISPGQGAHNEQFF. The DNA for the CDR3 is TGTGCCATCAGTCCCGGACAGGGGGCCCACAATGAGCAGTTCTTC.

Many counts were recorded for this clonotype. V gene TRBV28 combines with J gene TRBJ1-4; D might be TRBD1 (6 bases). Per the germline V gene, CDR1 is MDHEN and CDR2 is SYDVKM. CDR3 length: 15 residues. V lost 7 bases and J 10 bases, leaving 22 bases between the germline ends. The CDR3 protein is CASTVGGAQIVKLFF. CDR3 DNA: TGTGCCAGCACCGTGGGGGGGGCGCAGATCGTAAAACTGTTTTTT.

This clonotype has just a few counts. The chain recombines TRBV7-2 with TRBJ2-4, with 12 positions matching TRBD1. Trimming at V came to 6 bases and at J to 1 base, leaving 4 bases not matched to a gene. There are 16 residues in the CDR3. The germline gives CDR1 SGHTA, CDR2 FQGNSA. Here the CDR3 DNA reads TGTGCCAGCAGGGGACAGGGGGCGGTGGCCAAAAACATTCAGTACTTC. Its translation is CASRGQGAVAKNIQYF.

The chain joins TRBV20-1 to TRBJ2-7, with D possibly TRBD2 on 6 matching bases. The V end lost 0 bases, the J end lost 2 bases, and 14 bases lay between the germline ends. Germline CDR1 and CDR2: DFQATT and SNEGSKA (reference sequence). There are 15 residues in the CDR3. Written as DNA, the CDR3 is TGCAGTGCTAGAGATAGTGGCGGGATCCCCTACGAGCAGTACTTC. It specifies CSARDSGGIPYEQYF.

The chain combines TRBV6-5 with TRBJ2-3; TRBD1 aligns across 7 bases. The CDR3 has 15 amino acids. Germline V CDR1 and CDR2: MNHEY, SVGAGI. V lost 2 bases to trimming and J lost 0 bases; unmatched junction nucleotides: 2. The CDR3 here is CASSYKGASTDTQYF. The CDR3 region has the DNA TGTGCCAGCAGTTACAAGGGGGCTAGCACAGATACGCAGTATTTT.

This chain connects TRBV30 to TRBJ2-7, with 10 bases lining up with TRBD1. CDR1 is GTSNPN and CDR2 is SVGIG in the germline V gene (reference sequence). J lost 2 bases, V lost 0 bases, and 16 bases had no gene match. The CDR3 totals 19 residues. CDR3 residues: CAWSVLALGQGVHTYEQYF. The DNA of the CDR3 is TGTGCCTGGAGTGTTTTGGCGTTAGGACAGGGGGTTCATACCTACGAGCAGTACTTC.

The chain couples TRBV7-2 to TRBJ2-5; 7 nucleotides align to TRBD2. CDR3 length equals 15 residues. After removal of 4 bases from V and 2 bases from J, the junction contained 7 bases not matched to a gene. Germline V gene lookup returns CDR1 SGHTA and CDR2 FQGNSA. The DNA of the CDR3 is TGTGCCAGCAGCTGGCGGGGAGCGGGGCAAGAGACCCAGTACTTC. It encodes CASSWRGAGQETQYF.